This TCR beta chain comes out of a study of blood T cell repertoires in COVID-19. V was shortened by 5 bases and J by 3 bases, with 10 bases between the two germline ends. Germline CDR1 reads KGHSH; CDR2 reads LQKENI. The length of the CDR3 is 13 residues. Assay: immunoSEQ multiplex PCR; the TCRdb copy retains only in-frame clones and omits some. The sample lists about 190,000 clones; 70% to 90% were seen once. The sample comprised peripheral blood. This TCR came from a woman of 80 years or more with acute or convalescent COVID-19. The chain joins TRBV18 to TRBJ1-1; maybe TRBD1 (5 bases). DNA for the CDR3: TGTGCCAGCTCAAAGAAAGGGGACACTGAAGCTTTCTTT. Translation: CASSKKGDTEAFF.